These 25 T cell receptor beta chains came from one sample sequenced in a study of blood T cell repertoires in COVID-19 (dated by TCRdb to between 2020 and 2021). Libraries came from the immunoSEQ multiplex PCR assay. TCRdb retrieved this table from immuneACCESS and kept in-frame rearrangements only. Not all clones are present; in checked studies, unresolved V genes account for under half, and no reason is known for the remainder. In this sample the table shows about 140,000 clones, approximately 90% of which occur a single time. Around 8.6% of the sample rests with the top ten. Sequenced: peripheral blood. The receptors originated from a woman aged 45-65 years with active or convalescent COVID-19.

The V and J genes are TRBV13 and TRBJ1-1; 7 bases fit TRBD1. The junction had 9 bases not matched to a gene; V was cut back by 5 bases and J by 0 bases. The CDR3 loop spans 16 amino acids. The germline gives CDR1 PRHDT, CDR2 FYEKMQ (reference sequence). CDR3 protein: CASSLKTGPMNTEAFF. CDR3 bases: TGTGCCAGCAGCCTGAAGACAGGGCCTATGAACACTGAAGCTTTCTTT.

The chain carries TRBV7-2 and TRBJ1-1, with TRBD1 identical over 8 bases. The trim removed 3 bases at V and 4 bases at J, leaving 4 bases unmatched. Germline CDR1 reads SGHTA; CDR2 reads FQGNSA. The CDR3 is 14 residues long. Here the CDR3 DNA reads TGTGCCAGCAGCTTGACACAGGGGGTCACTGAAGCTTTCTTT. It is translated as CASSLTQGVTEAFF.

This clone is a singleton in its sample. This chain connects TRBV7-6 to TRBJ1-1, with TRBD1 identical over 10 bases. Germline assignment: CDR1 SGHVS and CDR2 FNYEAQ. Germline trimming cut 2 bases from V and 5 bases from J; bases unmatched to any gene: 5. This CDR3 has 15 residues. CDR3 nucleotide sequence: TGTGCCAGCAGCTTATCGACAGGGGGCGAAACTGAAGCTTTCTTT. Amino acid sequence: CASSLSTGGETEAFF.

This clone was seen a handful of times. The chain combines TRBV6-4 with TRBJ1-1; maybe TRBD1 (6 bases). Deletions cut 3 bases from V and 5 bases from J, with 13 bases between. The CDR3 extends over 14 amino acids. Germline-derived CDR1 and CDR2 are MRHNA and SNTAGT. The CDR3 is CASSEAGEGTEAFF. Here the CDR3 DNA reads TGTGCCAGCAGTGAGGCAGGGGAAGGGACTGAAGCTTTCTTT.

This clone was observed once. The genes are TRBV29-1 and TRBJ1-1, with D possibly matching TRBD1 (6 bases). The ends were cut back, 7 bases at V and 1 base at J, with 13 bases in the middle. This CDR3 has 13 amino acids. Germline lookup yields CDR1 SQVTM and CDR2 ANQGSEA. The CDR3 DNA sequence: TGCAGCGCTATATACAGGGCGAACACTGAAGCTTTCTTT. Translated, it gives CSAIYRANTEAFF.

The CDR3, as DNA: TGTGCCAGCAGCTTAGTGACGGGGAATCAGCCCCAGCATTTT. It yields the protein CASSLVTGNQPQHF. The chain carries TRBV11-3 and TRBJ1-5, with D unclear. Germline V gene data show CDR1 as SGHNT and CDR2 as YENEEA. CDR3 length equals 14 residues. Trimming pared 1 base from V and 4 bases from J, leaving 8 bases between.

CDR3 DNA: TGTGCCAGCTCACCACCGTCTAGTGGCTACACCTTC. This translates into CASSPPSSGYTF. The chain uses TRBV18 and TRBJ1-2, with no clear D. Germline V gene sequence: CDR1 KGHSH, CDR2 LQKENI. The CDR3 spans 12 residues. The V end lost 0 bases, the J end lost 7 bases, and 6 bases lay between the germline ends. Full variable domain (rest looked up from reference TRBV18 and TRBJ1-2): NAGVMQNPRHLVRRRGQEARLRCSPMKGHSHVYWYRQLPEEGLKFMVYLQKENIIDESGMPKERFSAEFPKEGPSILRIQQVVRGDSAAYFCASSPPSSGYTFGSGTRLTVV.

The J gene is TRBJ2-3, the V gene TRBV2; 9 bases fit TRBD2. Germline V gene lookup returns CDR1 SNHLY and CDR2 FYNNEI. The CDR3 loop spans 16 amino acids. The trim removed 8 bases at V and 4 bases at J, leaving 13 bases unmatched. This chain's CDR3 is CASLPAGGTAADTQYF. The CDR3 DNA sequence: TGTGCCAGCTTACCAGCGGGGGGAACCGCGGCAGATACGCAGTATTTT. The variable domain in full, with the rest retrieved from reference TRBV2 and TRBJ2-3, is EPEVTQTPSHQVTQMGQEVILRCVPISNHLYFYWYRQILGQKVEFLVSFYNNEISEKSEIFDDQFSVERPDGSNFTLKIRSTKLEDSAMYFCASLPAGGTAADTQYFGPGTRLTVL.

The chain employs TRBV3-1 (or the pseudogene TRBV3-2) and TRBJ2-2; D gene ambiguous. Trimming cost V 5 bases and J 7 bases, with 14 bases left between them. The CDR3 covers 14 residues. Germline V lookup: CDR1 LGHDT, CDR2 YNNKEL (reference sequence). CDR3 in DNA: TGTGCCAGCAGCGAGACTCGTTATCACGGGGAGCTGTTTTTT. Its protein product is CASSETRYHGELFF.

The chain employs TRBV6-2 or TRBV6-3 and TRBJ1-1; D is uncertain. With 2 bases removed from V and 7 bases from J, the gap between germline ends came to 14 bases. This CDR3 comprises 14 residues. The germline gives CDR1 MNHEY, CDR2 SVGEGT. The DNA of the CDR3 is TGTGCCAGCAGTTACACCCCAACCGGGAGTGAAGCTTTCTTT. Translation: CASSYTPTGSEAFF.

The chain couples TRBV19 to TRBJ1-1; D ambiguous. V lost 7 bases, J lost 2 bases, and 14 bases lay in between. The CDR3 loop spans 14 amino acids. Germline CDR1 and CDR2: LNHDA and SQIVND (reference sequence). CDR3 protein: CASNSPGGNTEAFF. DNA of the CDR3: TGTGCCAGTAACTCACCGGGAGGTAACACTGAAGCTTTCTTT.

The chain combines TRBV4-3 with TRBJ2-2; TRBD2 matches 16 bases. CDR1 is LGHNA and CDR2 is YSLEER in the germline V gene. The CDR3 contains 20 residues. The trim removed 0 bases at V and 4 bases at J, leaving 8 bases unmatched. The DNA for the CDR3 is TGCGCCAGCAGCCAAGACGGAGGGACTAGCGGGAGGGAAGGCACCGGGGAGCTGTTTTTT. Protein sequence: CASSQDGGTSGREGTGELFF.

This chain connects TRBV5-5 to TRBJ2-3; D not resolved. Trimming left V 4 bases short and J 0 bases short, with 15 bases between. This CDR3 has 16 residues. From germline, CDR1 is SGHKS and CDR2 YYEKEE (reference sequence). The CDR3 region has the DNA TGTGCCAGCAGCATCAGAGCTAGTGCTAGCACAGATACGCAGTATTTT. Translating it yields CASSIRASASTDTQYF.

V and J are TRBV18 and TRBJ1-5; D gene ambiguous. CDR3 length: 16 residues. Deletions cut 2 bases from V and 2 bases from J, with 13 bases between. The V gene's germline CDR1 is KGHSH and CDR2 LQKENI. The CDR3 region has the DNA TGTGCCAGCTCACCAGTCCTCGAGGAGGGCAATCAGCCCCAGCATTTT. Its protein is CASSPVLEEGNQPQHF. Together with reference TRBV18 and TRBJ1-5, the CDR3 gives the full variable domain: NAGVMQNPRHLVRRRGQEARLRCSPMKGHSHVYWYRQLPEEGLKFMVYLQKENIIDESGMPKERFSAEFPKEGPSILRIQQVVRGDSAAYFCASSPVLEEGNQPQHFGDGTRLSIL.

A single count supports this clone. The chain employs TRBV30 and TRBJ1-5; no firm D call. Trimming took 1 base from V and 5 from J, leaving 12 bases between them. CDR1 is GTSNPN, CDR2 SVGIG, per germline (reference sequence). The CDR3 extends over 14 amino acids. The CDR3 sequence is CAWSAAGSHQPQHF. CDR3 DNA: TGTGCCTGGAGTGCGGCGGGGAGTCATCAGCCCCAGCATTTT.

CDR3 residues: CASSPLGQGAEAFF. CDR3 DNA: TGTGCCAGCTCACCATTGGGACAGGGGGCTGAAGCTTTCTTT. The chain is built from TRBV18 and TRBJ1-1, with 11 nucleotides matching TRBD1. The CDR3 runs to 14 residues. Germline trimming cut 2 bases from V and 6 bases from J; bases unmatched to any gene: 2. Germline V gene data show CDR1 as KGHSH and CDR2 as LQKENI.

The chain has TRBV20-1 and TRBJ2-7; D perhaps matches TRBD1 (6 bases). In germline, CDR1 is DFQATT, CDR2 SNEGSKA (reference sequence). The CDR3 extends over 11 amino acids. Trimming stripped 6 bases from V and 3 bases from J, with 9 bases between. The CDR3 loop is CSAKDSYEQYF. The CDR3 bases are TGCAGTGCAAAGGACAGCTACGAGCAGTACTTC.

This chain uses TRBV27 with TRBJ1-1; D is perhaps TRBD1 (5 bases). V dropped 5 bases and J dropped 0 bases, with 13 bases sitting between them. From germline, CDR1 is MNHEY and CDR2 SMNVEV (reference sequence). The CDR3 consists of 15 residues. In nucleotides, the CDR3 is TGTGCCAGCAGTCCCCTCGGGGGACTGAACACTGAAGCTTTCTTT. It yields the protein CASSPLGGLNTEAFF.

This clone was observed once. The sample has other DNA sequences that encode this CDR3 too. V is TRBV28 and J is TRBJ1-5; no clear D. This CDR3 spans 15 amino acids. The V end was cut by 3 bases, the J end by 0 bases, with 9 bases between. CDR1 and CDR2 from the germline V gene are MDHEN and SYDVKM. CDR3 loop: CASSLAGPSNQPQHF. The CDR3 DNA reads TGTGCCAGCAGTTTGGCGGGTCCTAGCAATCAGCCCCAGCATTTT.

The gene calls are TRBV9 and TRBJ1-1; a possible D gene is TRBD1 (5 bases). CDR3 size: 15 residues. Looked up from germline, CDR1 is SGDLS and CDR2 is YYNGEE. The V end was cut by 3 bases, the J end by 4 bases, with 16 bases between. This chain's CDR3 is CASSGGDQGVTEAFF. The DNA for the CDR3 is TGTGCCAGCAGCGGAGGAGACCAGGGTGTCACTGAAGCTTTCTTT. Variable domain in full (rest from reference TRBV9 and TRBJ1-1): DSGVTQTPKHLITATGQRVTLRCSPRSGDLSVYWYQQSLDQGLQFLIQYYNGEERAKGNILERFSAQQFPDLHSELNLSSLELGDSALYFCASSGGDQGVTEAFFGQGTRLTVV.

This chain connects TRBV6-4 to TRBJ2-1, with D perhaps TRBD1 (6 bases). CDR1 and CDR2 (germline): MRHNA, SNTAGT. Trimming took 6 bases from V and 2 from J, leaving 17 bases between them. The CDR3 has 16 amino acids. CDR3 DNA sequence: TGTGCCAGCAGAGCCTCGTTACAGGGTCCCTACAATGAGCAGTTCTTC. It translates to CASRASLQGPYNEQFF.

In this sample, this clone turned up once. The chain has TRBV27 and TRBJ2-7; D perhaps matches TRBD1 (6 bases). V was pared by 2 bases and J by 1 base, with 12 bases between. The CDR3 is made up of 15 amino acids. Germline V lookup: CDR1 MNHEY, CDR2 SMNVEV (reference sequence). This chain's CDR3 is CASSLRGRGSYEQYF. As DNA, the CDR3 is TGTGCCAGCAGTTTAAGAGGCAGGGGATCCTACGAGCAGTACTTC.

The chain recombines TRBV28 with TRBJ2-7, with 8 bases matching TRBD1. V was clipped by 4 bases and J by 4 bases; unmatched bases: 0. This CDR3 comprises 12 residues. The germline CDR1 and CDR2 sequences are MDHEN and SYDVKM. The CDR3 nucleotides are TGTGCCAGCAGTTGGACAGGGTACGAGCAGTACTTC. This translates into CASSWTGYEQYF. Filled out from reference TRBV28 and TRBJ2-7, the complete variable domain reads DVKVTQSSRYLVKRTGEKVFLECVQDMDHENMFWYRQDPGLGLRLIYFSYDVKMKEKGDIPEGYSVSREKKERFSLILESASTNQTSMYLCASSWTGYEQYFGPGTRLTVT.

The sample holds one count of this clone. The CDR3 bases are TGTGCCAGCAGTGAAGCGGACAGGTTTGGTTCACCCCTCCACTTT. Translated, it gives CASSEADRFGSPLHF. The chain uses TRBV2 and TRBJ1-6, with 7 nucleotides matching TRBD1. The germline CDR1 and CDR2 sequences are SNHLY and FYNNEI. J was trimmed by 9 bases and V by 0 bases; bases with no gene match: 5. This CDR3 comprises 15 residues.

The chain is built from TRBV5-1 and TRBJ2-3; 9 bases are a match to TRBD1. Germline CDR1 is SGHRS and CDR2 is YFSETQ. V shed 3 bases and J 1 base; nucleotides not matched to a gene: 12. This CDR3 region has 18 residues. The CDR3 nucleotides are TGCGCCAGCAGCTCCGGGACAGGGTTTCGCATTGGCACAGATACGCAGTATTTT. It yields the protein CASSSGTGFRIGTDTQYF.